This section outlines one TCR beta chain sequence together with its context. What it binds is not known. Amplified material comprised TCR beta CDR3 regions derived from RNA transcripts. Following a first-round RT-PCR that used HTBI primers, a second-round multiplex PCR was carried out. TCRdb called the multiplex PCR reads again in MiXCR, with one record for every CDR3 protein. The sample gives roughly 610,000 distinct CDR3 sequences, 22% of which show up once; approximately 7% is in the top ten. The germline V and J ends were trimmed by 5 bases and 5 bases, with 13 bases remaining between them. CDR3 length: 13 residues. Germline V gene sequence: CDR1 SGHRS, CDR2 YFSETQ. The sample comes from a study of Graves' ophthalmopathy and Graves' hyperthyroidism. At the level of the study: Investigators collected peripheral blood at initial diagnosis, before any treatment was given. Study-level findings and limits: Sensitivity reached more than 85% and specificity about 80% for a 13-signature model separating ophthalmopathy from stable hyperthyroidism. Thyroid clonotypes that were expanded above 0.001 frequency mostly also appeared in blood.

Only newly diagnosed hyperthyroidism patients aged 18 to 65, with under 2 months' duration, were enrolled. Specimen: peripheral blood. The J gene is TRBJ2-5, the V gene TRBV5-1; D is uncertain. This clonotype originated in a woman between 18 and 29 years old with stable Graves' hyperthyroidism. Some clones in this sample may be carry-over from other donors' samples. The CDR3 nucleotides read TGCGCCAGCAGTATCTCGTCGACGGAGACCCAGTACTTC. It codes for CASSISSTETQYF.